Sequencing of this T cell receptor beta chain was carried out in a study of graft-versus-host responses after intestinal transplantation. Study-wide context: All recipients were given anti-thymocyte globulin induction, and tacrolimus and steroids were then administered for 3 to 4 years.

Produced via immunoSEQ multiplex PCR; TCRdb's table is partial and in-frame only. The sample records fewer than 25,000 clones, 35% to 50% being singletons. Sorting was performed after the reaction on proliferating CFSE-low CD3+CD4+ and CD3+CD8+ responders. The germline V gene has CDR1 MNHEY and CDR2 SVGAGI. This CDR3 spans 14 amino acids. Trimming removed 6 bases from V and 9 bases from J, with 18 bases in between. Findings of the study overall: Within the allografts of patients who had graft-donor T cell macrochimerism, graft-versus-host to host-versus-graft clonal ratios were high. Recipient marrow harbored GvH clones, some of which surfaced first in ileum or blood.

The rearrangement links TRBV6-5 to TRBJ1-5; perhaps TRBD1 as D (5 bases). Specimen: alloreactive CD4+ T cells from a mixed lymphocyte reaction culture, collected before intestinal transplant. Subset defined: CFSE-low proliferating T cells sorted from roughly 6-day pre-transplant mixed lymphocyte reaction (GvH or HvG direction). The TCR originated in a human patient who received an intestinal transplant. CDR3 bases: TGTGCCAGCAGCCCATACCAGGGCACATGGCCCCAGCATTTT. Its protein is CASSPYQGTWPQHF.